This is a list of T cell receptor beta chains from one sample in a study of CD8 T cells in ankylosing spondylitis. TCRdb processed the 5' RACE reads anew with MiXCR; each CDR3 protein has one entry. The sample contains about 210,000 distinct CDR3 sequences, about 7% of which appear only once. Sequencing was performed on blood, either unsorted or a sorted T cell fraction (not recorded which). The receptors derive from a male donor with ankylosing spondylitis. Each CDR3 is given with its conserved first and last residue. D genes are given only for firm matches. Rows may omit the clone size; those that give it use once, few, many or a size class.

>few|TRBJ2-1|-|TRBV14
CASSQSQGTSYNEQFF
TGTGCCAGCAGCCAAAGTCAGGGGACTTCCTACAATGAGCAGTTCTTC
>many|TRBJ1-5|TRBD1|TRBV28
CASRPVWTGYDQPQHF
TGTGCCAGCAGGCCTGTCTGGACAGGGTACGACCAGCCCCAGCATTTT
>few|TRBJ1-1|TRBD1|TRBV19
CASSTLGQGTDEAFF
TGTGCCAGTAGTACCCTGGGACAGGGAACCGACGAAGCTTTCTTT
>-|TRBJ1-2|-|TRBV6-1
CASSEAMDTIRGGYTF
TGTGCCAGCAGTGAAGCTATGGACACCATTCGTGGTGGCTACACCTTC
>many|TRBJ1-1|-|TRBV2
CASRETRVAAFF
TGTGCCAGCAGGGAAACACGGGTAGCGGCTTTCTTT
>many|TRBJ2-7|TRBD1|TRBV12-3/TRBV12-4
CASSGQGRAYEQYF
TGTGCCAGCAGCGGACAGGGGAGGGCCTACGAGCAGTACTTC
>many|TRBJ2-1|TRBD2|TRBV27
CASSLPGLAGGDGEQFF
TGTGCCAGCAGTTTACCCGGACTAGCGGGAGGCGATGGTGAGCAGTTCTTC
>many|TRBJ2-7|-|TRBV5-6
CASSLGARTYEQYF
TGTGCCAGCAGCTTGGGCGCACGTACCTACGAGCAGTACTTC
>many|TRBJ1-1|-|TRBV27
CASSLSWGETEAFF
TGTGCCAGCAGTTTATCTTGGGGGGAAACTGAAGCTTTCTTT
>many|TRBJ2-5|TRBD2|TRBV4-2
CASSQGNSGRGTQYF
TGTGCCAGCAGCCAAGGGAACAGCGGGAGAGGGACCCAGTACTTC
>many|TRBJ2-3|-|TRBV5-7
CARGQAFTDTQYF
TGTGCCAGGGGGCAGGCCTTCACAGATACGCAGTATTTT
>-|TRBJ2-7|-|TRBV4-3
CASSQGSSRGYEQYF
TGCGCCAGCAGCCAAGGTTCCAGTCGAGGGTACGAGCAGTACTTC
>many|TRBJ1-5|TRBD1|TRBV30
CAWSDRDSIQPQHF
TGTGCCTGGAGTGACCGGGACAGTATTCAGCCCCAGCATTTT
>-|TRBJ1-1|TRBD1|TRBV28
CASSSTGQDEAFF
TGTGCCAGCAGTTCGACAGGGCAGGATGAAGCTTTCTTT
>many|TRBJ2-5|-|TRBV5-6
CASSHGKGPQYF
TGTGCCAGCAGCCACGGCAAGGGGCCCCAGTACTTC
>many|TRBJ1-5|-|TRBV4-1
CASSQEGPGYNQPQHF
TGCGCCAGCAGCCAAGAGGGCCCGGGCTACAATCAGCCCCAGCATTTT
>few|TRBJ2-1|-|TRBV6-5
CASSYFNGGNEQFF
TGTGCCAGCAGTTACTTTAACGGAGGCAATGAGCAGTTCTTC
>many|TRBJ1-2|-|TRBV28
CASSLAGTLGGYTF
TGTGCCAGCAGTTTAGCAGGGACTTTGGGTGGCTACACCTTC
>-|TRBJ2-5|TRBD1|TRBV28
CASSSTDRDAETQYF
TGTGCCAGCAGTTCTACGGACAGGGATGCAGAGACCCAGTACTTC
>many|TRBJ2-1|-|TRBV15
CATTSGSHPNNEQFF
TGTGCCACCACCAGCGGGTCCCACCCCAACAATGAGCAGTTCTTC
>many|TRBJ2-7|TRBD1|TRBV27
CASSLRGRGPNEQYF
TGTGCCAGCAGTTTAAGAGGCAGGGGGCCCAACGAGCAGTACTTC
>many|TRBJ2-1|TRBD2|TRBV7-9
CASSIRTSGRYYNEQFF
TGTGCCAGCAGCATCCGGACTAGCGGACGATACTACAATGAGCAGTTCTTC
>many|TRBJ2-5|-|TRBV18
CASATDYQETQYF
TGTGCCAGCGCTACAGACTACCAAGAGACCCAGTACTTC
>many|TRBJ1-1|-|TRBV4-2
CASSQGHGTEAFF
TGTGCCAGCAGCCAGGGACATGGGACTGAAGCTTTCTTT
>many|TRBJ2-7|-|TRBV10-3
CATTDRSSYEQYF
TGTGCCACCACAGACAGGAGCTCCTACGAGCAGTACTTC
>-|TRBJ2-3|TRBD2|TRBV9
CASSTRLAGGGTDTQYF
TGTGCCAGCAGCACCAGACTAGCGGGAGGGGGGACAGATACGCAGTATTTT
>many|TRBJ2-1|-|TRBV4-3
CASSQVYPDGRLDEQFF
TGCGCCAGCAGCCAAGTATACCCCGACGGACGATTGGATGAGCAGTTCTTC
>many|TRBJ2-7|-|TRBV7-9
CASSFRDSYYEQYF
TGTGCCAGCAGCTTCCGGGACTCCTACTACGAGCAGTACTTC
>many|TRBJ1-1|-|TRBV11-1
CASSLNQDWEMNTEAFF
TGTGCCAGCAGCTTAAATCAGGATTGGGAGATGAACACTGAAGCTTTCTTT
>-|TRBJ2-5|-|TRBV7-8
CASSLVRVQETQYF
TGTGCCAGCAGCTTAGTGAGAGTTCAAGAGACCCAGTACTTC
>-|TRBJ2-1|-|TRBV27
CASSLLFTRDNEQFF
TGTGCCAGCAGTTTATTATTTACAAGGGACAATGAGCAGTTCTTC
>few|TRBJ2-7|-|TRBV5-6
CASSSNPLEQYF
TGTGCCAGCAGCTCCAACCCGCTCGAGCAGTACTTC
>few|TRBJ2-7|-|TRBV14
CASSRGPGVAYYEQYF
TGTGCCAGCAGCCGGGGACCGGGGGTGGCCTACTACGAGCAGTACTTC
>many|TRBJ1-5|-|TRBV5-1
CASRRWAGDNQPQHF
TGCGCCAGTCGAAGGTGGGCAGGCGACAATCAGCCCCAGCATTTT
>many|TRBJ2-7|TRBD2|TRBV12-3/TRBV12-4
CASGGGYEQYF
TGTGCCAGCGGGGGGGGCTACGAGCAGTACTTC
>many|TRBJ2-2|TRBD2|TRBV7-9
CASSYSGTNTGELFF
TGTGCCAGCAGCTACAGCGGGACGAACACCGGGGAGCTGTTTTTT
>many|TRBJ1-2|-|TRBV19
CASSIQVRDWYGYTF
TGTGCCAGTAGTATCCAGGTCAGGGATTGGTATGGCTACACCTTC
>-|TRBJ2-7|-|TRBV7-9
CASSLYVPYEQYF
TGTGCCAGCAGCCTTTACGTGCCCTACGAGCAGTACTTC
>few|TRBJ1-1|-|TRBV18
CASSPLIARPNTEAFF
TGTGCCAGCTCACCACTAATTGCCAGGCCGAACACTGAAGCTTTCTTT
>many|TRBJ2-7|TRBD1|TRBV7-9
CASSLVKGRGSYEQYF
TGTGCCAGCAGCTTAGTCAAGGGCAGGGGGTCCTACGAGCAGTACTTC
>many|TRBJ1-2|-|TRBV12-3/TRBV12-4
CASSTGRLYGYTF
TGTGCCAGCAGCACAGGAAGGCTCTATGGCTACACCTTC
>few|TRBJ2-6|-|TRBV6-1
CASTGTPYSGANVLTF
TGTGCCAGCACCGGGACACCTTATTCTGGGGCCAACGTCCTGACTTTC
>many|TRBJ2-7|-|TRBV7-9
CASILIFGTEPYEQYF
TGTGCCAGCATCCTCATTTTCGGGACGGAACCCTACGAGCAGTACTTC
>many|TRBJ2-7|TRBD2|TRBV7-2
CASSTGGLGSSYEQYF
TGTGCCAGCAGCACCGGGGGACTAGGGAGCTCCTACGAGCAGTACTTC
>few|TRBJ2-2|-|TRBV6-1
CASNVASSTGELFF
TGTGCCAGCAATGTTGCCTCCAGCACCGGGGAGCTGTTTTTT
>many|TRBJ2-7|-|TRBV3-1
CASSHLSVSVYEQYF
TGTGCCAGCAGCCACCTTTCCGTTAGCGTTTACGAGCAGTACTTC
>few|TRBJ1-5|-|TRBV27
CASSLLGGGGDQPQHF
TGTGCCAGCAGTCTCCTCGGAGGGGGAGGGGATCAGCCCCAGCATTTT
>few|TRBJ2-7|TRBD1|TRBV20-1
CSAMTGKAYEQYF
TGTAGTGCAATGACAGGGAAGGCCTACGAGCAGTACTTC
>many|TRBJ1-1|-|TRBV4-1
CASSQDGRGNTEAFF
TGCGCCAGCAGCCAAGATGGACGGGGGAACACTGAAGCTTTCTTT
>once|TRBJ2-5|-|TRBV14
CASSQDPGVGETQYF
TGTGCCAGCAGCCAAGACCCAGGGGTCGGAGAGACCCAGTACTTC
>many|TRBJ2-1|-|TRBV20-1
CSASGRRLEQFF
TGCAGTGCTAGTGGGAGACGGCTAGAGCAGTTCTTC
>few|TRBJ2-7|TRBD1|TRBV7-9
CASSLDRVHF
TGTGCCAGCAGCTTGGACAGGGTGCACTTC
>many|TRBJ1-1|-|TRBV28
CASSPKENTEAFF
TGTGCCAGCAGCCCTAAGGAGAACACTGAAGCTTTCTTT
>many|TRBJ2-7|TRBD1|TRBV4-3
CASSRGTGDYEQYF
TGCGCCAGCAGCCGAGGGACAGGGGACTACGAGCAGTACTTC
>-|TRBJ2-3|-|TRBV12-3/TRBV12-4
CASSGRMGLLDTQYF
TGTGCCAGCAGTGGGAGGATGGGACTTTTAGATACGCAGTATTTT
>many|TRBJ2-2|TRBD1|TRBV29-1
CSVHPGQDSGELFF
TGCAGCGTCCACCCGGGACAGGATAGCGGGGAGCTGTTTTTT
>many|TRBJ2-7|TRBD1|TRBV28
CASSPGTGRSYEQYF
TGTGCCAGCAGTCCTGGGACAGGCCGCTCCTACGAGCAGTACTTC
>many|TRBJ2-2|-|TRBV10-3
CAIRDPNTGELFF
TGTGCCATCAGGGACCCGAACACCGGGGAGCTGTTTTTT